This T cell receptor (beta chain) was retrieved from a study of OX40 agonist ivuxolimab in advanced cancers. Study details: Patients received the agonistic anti-OX40 (CD134) antibody ivuxolimab. Subjects had a mean age of around 60 years, with a range of about 23 to 79; less than 90% were male.

Profiled with immunoSEQ multiplex PCR; TCRdb holds only in-frame clones, not every one. The repertoire holds around 22,000 clones, with 88% as singletons. Findings and caveats of the study: Clonal expansion from baseline to week 6 occurred in both CD4+ and CD8+ T cells. Expanded clones were, on average, more numerous in CD8+ T cells than in CD4+.

Trimming removed 0 bases from V and 2 bases from J; junction bases left unmatched: 10. The CDR3 is 18 amino acids. Germline V gives CDR1 LNHDA, CDR2 SQIVND (reference sequence). As to this clone: Antigen: not known.

The sequenced sample was CD4+ or CD8+ T cells sorted from blood, obtained in a trial of the OX40 agonist ivuxolimab. The sequence was collected from an adult with an advanced solid tumor such as melanoma, head and neck, liver or kidney cancer. The chain carries TRBV19 and TRBJ2-7, with 10 bases matching TRBD2. This chain's CDR3 is CASSIDLSGLAEPYEQYF. In nucleotides, the CDR3 is TGTGCCAGTAGTATAGATTTATCAGGACTAGCGGAGCCCTACGAGCAGTACTTC.